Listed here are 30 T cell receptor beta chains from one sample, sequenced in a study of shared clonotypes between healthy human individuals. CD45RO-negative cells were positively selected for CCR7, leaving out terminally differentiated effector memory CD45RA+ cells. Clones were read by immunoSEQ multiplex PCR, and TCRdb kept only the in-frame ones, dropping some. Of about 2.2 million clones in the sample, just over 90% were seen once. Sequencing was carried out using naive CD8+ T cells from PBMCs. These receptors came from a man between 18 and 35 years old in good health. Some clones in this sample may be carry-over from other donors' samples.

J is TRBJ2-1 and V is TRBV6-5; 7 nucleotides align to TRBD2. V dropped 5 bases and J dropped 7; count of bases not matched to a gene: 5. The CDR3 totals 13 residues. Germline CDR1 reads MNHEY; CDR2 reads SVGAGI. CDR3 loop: CASSPTSLNEQFF. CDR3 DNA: TGTGCCAGCAGTCCGACTAGCCTAAATGAGCAGTTCTTC.

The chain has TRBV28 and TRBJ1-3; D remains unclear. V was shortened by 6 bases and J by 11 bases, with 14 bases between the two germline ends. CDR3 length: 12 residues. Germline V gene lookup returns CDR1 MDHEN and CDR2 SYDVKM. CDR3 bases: TGTGCCAGCAGGCATCCGGTCGGCGCCATATATTTT. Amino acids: CASRHPVGAIYF.

Here the CDR3 reads CASSQWLTNTEAFF. DNA for the CDR3: TGTGCCAGCAGCCAATGGTTAACGAACACTGAAGCTTTCTTT. V and J are TRBV16 and TRBJ1-1, with unresolved D. Germline V gene sequence: CDR1 KGHSY, CDR2 FQNENV. This CDR3 comprises 14 residues. The V and J ends lost 1 base and 1 base respectively, with 7 bases between them.

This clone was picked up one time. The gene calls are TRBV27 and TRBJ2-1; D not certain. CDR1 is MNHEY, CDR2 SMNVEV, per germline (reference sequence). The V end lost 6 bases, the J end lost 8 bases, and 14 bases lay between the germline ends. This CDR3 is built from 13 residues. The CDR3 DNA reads TGTGCCAGCAGCCCCGCAAGCGACCATGAGCAGTTCTTC. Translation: CASSPASDHEQFF.

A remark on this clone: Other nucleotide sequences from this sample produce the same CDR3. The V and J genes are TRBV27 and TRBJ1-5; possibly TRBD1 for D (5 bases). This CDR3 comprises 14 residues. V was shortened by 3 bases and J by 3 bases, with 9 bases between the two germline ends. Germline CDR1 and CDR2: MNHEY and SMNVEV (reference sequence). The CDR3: CASSLQGNNQPQHF. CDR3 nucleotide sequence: TGTGCCAGCAGTTTGCAGGGAAACAATCAGCCCCAGCATTTT.

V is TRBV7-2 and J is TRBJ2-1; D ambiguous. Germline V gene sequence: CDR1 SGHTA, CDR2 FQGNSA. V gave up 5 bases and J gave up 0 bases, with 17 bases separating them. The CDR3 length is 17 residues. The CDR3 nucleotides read TGTGCCAGCAGCCCACGTGGCGAGCAGAGCTCCTACAATGAGCAGTTCTTC. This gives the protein CASSPRGEQSSYNEQFF.

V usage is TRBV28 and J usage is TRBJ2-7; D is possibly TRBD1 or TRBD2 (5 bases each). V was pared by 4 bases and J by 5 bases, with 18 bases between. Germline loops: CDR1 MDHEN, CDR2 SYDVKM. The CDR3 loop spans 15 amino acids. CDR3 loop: CASSSSRGTRDEQYF. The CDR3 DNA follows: TGTGCCAGCAGTTCCTCCCGGGGCACGCGGGACGAGCAGTACTTC.

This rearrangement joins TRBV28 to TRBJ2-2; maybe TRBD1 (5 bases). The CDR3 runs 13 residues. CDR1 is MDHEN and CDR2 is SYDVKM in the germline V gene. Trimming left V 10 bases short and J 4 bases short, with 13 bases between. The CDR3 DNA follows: TGTGCCACCAGGGTCCGGGCCACCGGGGAGCTGTTTTTT. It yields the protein CATRVRATGELFF. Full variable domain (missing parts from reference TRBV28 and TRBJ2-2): DVKVTQSSRYLVKRTGEKVFLECVQDMDHENMFWYRQDPGLGLRLIYFSYDVKMKEKGDIPEGYSVSREKKERFSLILESASTNQTSMYLCATRVRATGELFFGEGSRLTVL.

The CDR3 is CASSISQGWKSEKLFF. DNA of the CDR3: TGCGCCAGCAGCATTTCACAGGGGTGGAAGAGTGAAAAACTGTTTTTT. The chain has TRBV5-1 and TRBJ1-4; 7 bases are a match to TRBD1. The V segment lost 4 bases and the J segment 7 bases; nucleotides outside the gene matches: 13. The V gene's germline CDR1 is SGHRS and CDR2 YFSETQ. The CDR3 is 16 amino acids.

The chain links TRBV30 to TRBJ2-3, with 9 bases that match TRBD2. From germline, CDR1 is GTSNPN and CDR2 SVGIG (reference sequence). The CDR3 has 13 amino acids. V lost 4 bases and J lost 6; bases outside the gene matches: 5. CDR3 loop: CAWKRGAADTQYF. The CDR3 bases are TGTGCCTGGAAGCGGGGGGCGGCGGATACGCAGTATTTT.

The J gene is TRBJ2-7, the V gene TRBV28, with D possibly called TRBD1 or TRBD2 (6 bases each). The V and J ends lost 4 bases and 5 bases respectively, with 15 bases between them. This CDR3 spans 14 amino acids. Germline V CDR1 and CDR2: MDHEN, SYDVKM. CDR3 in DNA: TGTGCCAGCAGTTCCCGGGACACGGGGGACGAGCAGTACTTC. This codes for CASSSRDTGDEQYF.

The CDR3 loop reads CASSEWRNEQFF. In DNA, the CDR3 is TGTGCCAGCAGTGAGTGGCGGAATGAGCAGTTCTTC. This chain links TRBV6-1 with TRBJ2-1; D not resolved. From germline, CDR1 is MNHNS and CDR2 SASEGT. V lost 3 bases, J lost 7 bases, and 7 bases lay in between. The CDR3 is 12 amino acids.

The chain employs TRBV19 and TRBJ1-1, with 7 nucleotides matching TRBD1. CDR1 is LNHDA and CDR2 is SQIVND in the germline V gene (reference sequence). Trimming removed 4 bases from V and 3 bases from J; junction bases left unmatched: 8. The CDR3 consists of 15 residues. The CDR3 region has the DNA TGTGCCAGTAGTACCGGGACAGTCGTATACACTGAAGCTTTCTTT. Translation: CASSTGTVVYTEAFF.

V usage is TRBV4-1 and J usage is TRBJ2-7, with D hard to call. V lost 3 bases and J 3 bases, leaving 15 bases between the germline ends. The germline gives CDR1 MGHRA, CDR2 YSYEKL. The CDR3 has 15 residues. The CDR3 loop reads CASSHLSSIGYEQYF. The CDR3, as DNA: TGCGCCAGCAGCCACCTTAGTTCTATAGGCTACGAGCAGTACTTC.

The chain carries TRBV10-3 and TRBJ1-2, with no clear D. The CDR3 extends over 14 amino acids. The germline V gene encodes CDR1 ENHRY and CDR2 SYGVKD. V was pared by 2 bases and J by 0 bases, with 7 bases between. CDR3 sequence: CAISEVLANYGYTF. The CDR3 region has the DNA TGTGCCATCAGTGAGGTCCTCGCTAACTATGGCTACACCTTC.

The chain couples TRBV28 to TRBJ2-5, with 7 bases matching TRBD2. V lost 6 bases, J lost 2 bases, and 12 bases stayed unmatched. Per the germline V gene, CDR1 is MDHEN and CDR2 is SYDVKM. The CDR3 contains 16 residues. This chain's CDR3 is CASRPHSGVEQETQYF. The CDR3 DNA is TGTGCCAGCAGACCCCACAGCGGGGTGGAGCAAGAGACCCAGTACTTC.

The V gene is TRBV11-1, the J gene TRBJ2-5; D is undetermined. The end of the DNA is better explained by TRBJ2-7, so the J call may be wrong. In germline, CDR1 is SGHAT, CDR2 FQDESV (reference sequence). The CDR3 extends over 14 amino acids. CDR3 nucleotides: TGTGCCAGCAGCTTGGCCCGGCGGAGCTACGAGCAGTACTTC. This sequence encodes CASSLARRSYEQYF.

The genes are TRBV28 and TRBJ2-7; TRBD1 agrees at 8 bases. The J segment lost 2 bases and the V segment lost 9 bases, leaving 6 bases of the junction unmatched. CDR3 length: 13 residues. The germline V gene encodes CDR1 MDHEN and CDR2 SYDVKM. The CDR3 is CASPGQATYEQYF. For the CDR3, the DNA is TGTGCCAGTCCGGGACAGGCCACCTACGAGCAGTACTTC.

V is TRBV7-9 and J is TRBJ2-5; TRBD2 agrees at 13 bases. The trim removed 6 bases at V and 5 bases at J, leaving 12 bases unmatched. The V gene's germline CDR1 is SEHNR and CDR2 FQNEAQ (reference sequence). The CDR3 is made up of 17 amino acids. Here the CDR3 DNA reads TGTGCCAGCAGGCCCGGACTAGCGGGAGTCGGTCGGGAGACCCAGTACTTC. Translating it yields CASRPGLAGVGRETQYF.

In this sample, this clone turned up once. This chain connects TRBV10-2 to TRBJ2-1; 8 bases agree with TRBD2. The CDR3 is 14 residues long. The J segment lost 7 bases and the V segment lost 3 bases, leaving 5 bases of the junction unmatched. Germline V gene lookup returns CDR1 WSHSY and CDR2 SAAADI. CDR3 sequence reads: CASSDLRGENEQFF. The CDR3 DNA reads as TGCGCCAGCAGTGATCTGCGGGGGGAAAATGAGCAGTTCTTC.

The CDR3 region is CASSESPNQPQHF. The CDR3 bases are TGTGCCAGCAGTGAAAGCCCAAATCAGCCCCAGCATTTT. The chain combines TRBV6-1 with TRBJ1-5; D uncertain. Per germline, CDR1 MNHNS and CDR2 SASEGT. Trimming took 2 bases from V and 4 from J, leaving 6 bases between them. The CDR3 has 13 residues.

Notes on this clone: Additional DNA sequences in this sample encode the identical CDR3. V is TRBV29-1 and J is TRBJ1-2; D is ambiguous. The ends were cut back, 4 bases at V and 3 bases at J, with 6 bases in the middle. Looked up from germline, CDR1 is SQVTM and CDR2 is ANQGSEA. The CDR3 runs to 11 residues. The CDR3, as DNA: TGCAGCGTTGTGGGAGACTATGGCTACACCTTC. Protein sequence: CSVVGDYGYTF.

The CDR3 loop is CASSYSTYRLNEQFF. CDR3 nucleotide sequence: TGTGCCAGCAGTTACTCGACCTATCGGCTCAATGAGCAGTTCTTC. The V gene is TRBV6-5, the J gene TRBJ2-1, with D unclear. Per the germline V gene, CDR1 is MNHEY and CDR2 is SVGAGI. The CDR3 length is 15 residues. The V end was cut by 0 bases, the J end by 6 bases, with 12 bases between.

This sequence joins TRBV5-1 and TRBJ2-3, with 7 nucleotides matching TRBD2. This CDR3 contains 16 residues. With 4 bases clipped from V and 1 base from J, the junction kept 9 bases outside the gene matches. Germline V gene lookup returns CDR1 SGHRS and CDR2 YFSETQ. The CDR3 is CASSTGRDYRTDTQYF. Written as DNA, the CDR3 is TGCGCCAGCAGCACCGGCCGGGACTACCGCACAGATACGCAGTATTTT. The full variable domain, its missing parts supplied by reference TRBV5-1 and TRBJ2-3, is KAGVTQTPRYLIKTRGQQVTLSCSPISGHRSVSWYQQTPGQGLQFLFEYFSETQRNKGNFPGRFSGRQFSNSRSEMNVSTLELGDSALYLCASSTGRDYRTDTQYFGPGTRLTVL.

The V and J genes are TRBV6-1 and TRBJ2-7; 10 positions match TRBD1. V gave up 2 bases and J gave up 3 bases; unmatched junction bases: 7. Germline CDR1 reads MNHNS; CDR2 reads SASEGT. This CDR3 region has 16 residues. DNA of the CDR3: TGTGCCAGCAGTGAAAGGGGAGGGGACAGGGGCTACGAGCAGTACTTC. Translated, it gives CASSERGGDRGYEQYF.

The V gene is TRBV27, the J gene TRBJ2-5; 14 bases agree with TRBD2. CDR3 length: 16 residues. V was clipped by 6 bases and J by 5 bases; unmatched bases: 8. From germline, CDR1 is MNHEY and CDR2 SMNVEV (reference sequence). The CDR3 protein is CASSFRLAGGPETQYF. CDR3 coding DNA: TGTGCCAGCAGCTTCAGACTAGCGGGAGGGCCTGAGACCCAGTACTTC.

Here the CDR3 DNA reads TGTGCCAGCAGCTATGGGACAGGGGGGCTGAGCACTGAAGCTTTCTTT. It specifies CASSYGTGGLSTEAFF. V and J are TRBV27 and TRBJ1-1, with 11 positions matching TRBD1. CDR1 and CDR2 (germline): MNHEY, SMNVEV (reference sequence). Trimming at V came to 6 bases and at J to 4 bases, leaving 10 bases not matched to a gene. This CDR3 region has 16 residues.

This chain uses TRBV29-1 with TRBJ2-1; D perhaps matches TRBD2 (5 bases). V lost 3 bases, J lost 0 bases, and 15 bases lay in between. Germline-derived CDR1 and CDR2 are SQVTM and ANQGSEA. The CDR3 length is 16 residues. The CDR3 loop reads CSVDDVGEISYNEQFF. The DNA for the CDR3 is TGCAGCGTTGACGATGTGGGAGAGATCTCCTACAATGAGCAGTTCTTC.

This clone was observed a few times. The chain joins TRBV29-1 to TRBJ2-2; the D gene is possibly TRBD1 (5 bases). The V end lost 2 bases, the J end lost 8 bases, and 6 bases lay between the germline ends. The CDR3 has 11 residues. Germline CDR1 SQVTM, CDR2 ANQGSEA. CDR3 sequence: CSVEHRGELFF. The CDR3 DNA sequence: TGCAGCGTTGAACACAGGGGGGAGCTGTTTTTT.

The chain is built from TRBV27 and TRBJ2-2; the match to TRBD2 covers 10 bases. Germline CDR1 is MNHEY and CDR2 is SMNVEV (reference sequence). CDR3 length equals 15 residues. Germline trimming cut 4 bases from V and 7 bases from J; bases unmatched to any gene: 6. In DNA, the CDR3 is TGTGCCAGCAGTTCGCTAGCGGGAGTTGGCGGGGAGCTGTTTTTT. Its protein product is CASSSLAGVGGELFF.